This T cell receptor beta chain is from a study of long-term antiretroviral therapy in people with HIV. Broader study findings: Dominant in the repertoire at all time points were clones expanded before ART. Even long-term ART left TRB diversity below transplant donor controls, despite gains.

Comment on this clone: No antigen is known for it.

V lost 3 bases to trimming and J lost 3 bases, with 9 bases between them. The CDR3 has 14 residues. Germline V gene sequence: CDR1 MNHNS, CDR2 SASEGT. Every one of the participants with HIV received treatment in the United States. The samples comprised about 0.85-11 million cryopreserved PBMC ahead of DNA extraction. Researchers report immunoSEQ v3.0 was run at survey level. Libraries were prepared by immunoSEQ multiplex PCR; TCRdb keeps only in-frame clonotypes and omits some of them. The data contain roughly 17,000 clones, almost 80% of them seen just once; the ten biggest clones take up about a tenth.

This TCR was sampled from a middle-aged woman with HIV. J is TRBJ2-1 and V is TRBV6-1; tentatively, D is TRBD1 (6 bases). The sample was unsorted PBMCs, taken 2.3 years after starting antiretroviral therapy. The CDR3 region is CASSDRTDYNEQFF. In nucleotides, the CDR3 is TGTGCCAGCAGTGACAGGACAGACTACAATGAGCAGTTCTTC.